The 17 T cell receptor beta chains given below trace back to one sample, sequenced in a study of identical twins. TCRdb re-derived calls from the 5' RACE reads in MiXCR, one entry per CDR3 protein. The sample records roughly 690,000 distinct CDR3 sequences, approximately 21% being singletons. This sample was also put to use in a study of T cells expressing NK-cell markers.

Sequenced input: PBMCs. These receptors were obtained from a woman between 18 and 30 years old in good health.

With respect to this clonotype: The conserved final phenylalanine or tryptophan is absent from the CDR3, which likely points to a read error. V gene TRBV20-1 combines with J gene TRBJ1-2; TRBD1 is a possible D gene (5 bases). Trimming removed 2 bases from V and 8 bases from J, with 15 bases in between. The CDR3 totals 13 residues. Germline V gene sequence: CDR1 DFQATT, CDR2 SNEGSKA (reference sequence). The DNA for the CDR3 is TGCAGTGCTAGACCCACCCAGGGATACGGCTACACCATC. This sequence encodes CSARPTQGYGYTI.

This chain connects TRBV11-2 to TRBJ1-1; no definite D call. Germline CDR1 SGHAT, CDR2 FQNNGV. The V gene lost 3 bases and the J gene lost 4 bases, with 12 bases spanning the gap. The CDR3 is 14 amino acids. CDR3 nucleotides: TGTGCCAGCAGCTTTCTGGAACTGAGCACTGAAGCTTTCTTT. Its translation: CASSFLELSTEAFF.

This chain uses TRBV12-3 or TRBV12-4 with TRBJ1-1; D might be TRBD1 (5 bases). CDR3 length: 11 amino acids. With 2 bases removed from V and 10 bases from J, the gap between germline ends came to 8 bases. In nucleotides, the CDR3 is TGTGCCAGCAGTTTACAGGGTGGAGCTTTCTTT. The encoded protein is CASSLQGGAFF.

Comment on this clonotype: The junction does not match germline at one end; this may be a read error. This chain links TRBV7-9 with TRBJ2-1; 9 nucleotides align to TRBD2. Germline assignment: CDR1 SEHNR and CDR2 FQNEAQ (reference sequence). The CDR3 has 14 amino acids. CDR3 DNA sequence: TGTGCCAGCAGCTTAGAGTTCGCTAGCGGGAAGTGGGTCTTC. Translation gives CASSLEFASGKWVF.

V gene TRBV27 combines with J gene TRBJ2-4; D possibly corresponds to TRBD1 (7 bases). The germline V gene encodes CDR1 MNHEY and CDR2 SMNVEV (reference sequence). The CDR3 runs 16 residues. Trimming pared 5 bases from V and 8 bases from J, leaving 22 bases between. The CDR3 sequence: CASSPNRLIRGDIQYF. DNA for the CDR3: TGTGCCAGCAGTCCAAACCGTTTAATCAGGGGGGACATTCAGTACTTC.

The chain carries TRBV12-3 or TRBV12-4 and TRBJ2-3; weak D call: TRBD2 (6 bases). With 3 bases removed from V and 4 bases from J, the gap between germline ends came to 14 bases. The CDR3 has 15 amino acids. This chain's CDR3 is CASSFRGRGADTQYF. The CDR3 bases are TGTGCCAGCAGTTTCCGGGGTCGCGGGGCAGATACGCAGTATTTT.

J is TRBJ2-1 and V is TRBV6-1; TRBD2 matches 7 bases. Per the germline V gene, CDR1 is MNHNS and CDR2 is SASEGT. V shed 6 bases and J 3 bases; nucleotides not matched to a gene: 17. The CDR3 is 18 residues long. CDR3: CASRGGRLTSPGYNEQFF. CDR3 DNA sequence: TGTGCCAGCAGGGGGGGACGGCTGACTAGCCCCGGCTACAATGAGCAGTTCTTC.

The CDR3 protein is CASSPDRRYTF. CDR3 in DNA: TGTGCCAGCAGCCCAGACAGGCGCTACACCTTC. The chain uses TRBV7-9 and TRBJ1-2, with TRBD1 as a possible D gene (6 bases). This CDR3 spans 11 amino acids. CDR1 and CDR2 (germline): SEHNR, FQNEAQ (reference sequence). With 5 bases removed from V and 9 bases from J, the gap between germline ends came to 10 bases.

This clonotype was counted between two and nine times. The CDR3 loop is CASSPTSGRAMTDTQYF. The CDR3 DNA is TGTGCCAGCAGCCCGACTAGCGGGAGGGCCATGACAGATACGCAGTATTTT. This chain connects TRBV7-7 to TRBJ2-3, with 14 bases identical to TRBD2. CDR3 length: 17 residues. With V trimmed by 5 bases and J by 3 bases, 7 bases remained unmatched. Germline CDR1 and CDR2: SSHAT and FNYEAQ (reference sequence).

In this sample, this clonotype turned up a few times. The chain couples TRBV6-5 to TRBJ1-1; D might be TRBD1 (5 bases). From germline, CDR1 is MNHEY and CDR2 SVGAGI. CDR3 length: 15 amino acids. The germline V and J ends were trimmed by 0 bases and 5 bases, with 13 bases remaining between them. The CDR3 region is CASSYSMGRQTEAFF. CDR3 coding DNA: TGTGCCAGCAGTTACTCGATGGGGCGACAGACTGAAGCTTTCTTT.

This chain links TRBV12-3 or TRBV12-4 with TRBJ2-7; no clear D gene. The V end lost 4 bases, the J end lost 5 bases, and 3 bases lay between the germline ends. The CDR3 spans 10 residues. The CDR3 bases are TGTGCCAGCAGTTCGGACGAGCAGTACTTC. This codes for CASSSDEQYF.

There are a few counts of this clonotype. The chain combines TRBV7-9 with TRBJ2-3; 12 bases match TRBD2. The ends lost 3 bases at V and 7 bases at J; junction bases unmatched: 5. The CDR3 contains 15 residues. Per germline, CDR1 SEHNR and CDR2 FQNEAQ (reference sequence). The CDR3 sequence: CASSFGLAGSYTQYF. The CDR3 nucleotides read TGTGCCAGCAGCTTTGGACTAGCGGGGTCATATACGCAGTATTTT.

This rearrangement joins TRBV5-6 to TRBJ2-6, with D uncertain. CDR1 and CDR2 from the germline V gene are SGHDT and YYEEEE. V was clipped by 0 bases and J by 0 bases, with 7 bases between them. The CDR3 runs to 16 residues. CDR3 DNA: TGTGCCAGCAGCTTGGAGGTCGCCTCTGGGGCCAACGTCCTGACTTTC. Amino acids: CASSLEVASGANVLTF.

The chain recombines TRBV19 with TRBJ2-1, with 11 nucleotides matching TRBD2. With V trimmed by 6 bases and J by 3 bases, 7 bases remained unmatched. CDR3 length equals 16 residues. Per germline, CDR1 LNHDA and CDR2 SQIVND (reference sequence). CDR3 bases: TGTGCCAGTAGGAGCCTAGCGGGAGGACTCTACAATGAGCAGTTCTTC. Its translation: CASRSLAGGLYNEQFF. The full variable domain, rest sourced from reference TRBV19 and TRBJ2-1, is DGGITQSPKYLFRKEGQNVTLSCEQNLNHDAMYWYRQDPGQGLRLIYYSQIVNDFQKGDIAEGYSVSREKKESFPLTVTSAQKNPTAFYLCASRSLAGGLYNEQFFGPGTRLTVL.

The V and J genes are TRBV20-1 and TRBJ1-1, with unresolved D. Deletions cut 6 bases from V and 6 bases from J, with 11 bases between. Per the germline V gene, CDR1 is DFQATT and CDR2 is SNEGSKA (reference sequence). The CDR3 runs to 11 residues. The CDR3 DNA follows: TGCAGTGCCACCGGACCCCCTGAAGCTTTCTTT. Translation gives CSATGPPEAFF.

This clonotype appeared a few times. The chain carries TRBV29-1 and TRBJ2-3; TRBD2 aligns across 8 bases. The CDR3 runs to 14 residues. Losses at the gene ends were 5 bases for V and 4 bases for J; bases not matched to a gene: 8. Germline V gene lookup returns CDR1 SQVTM and CDR2 ANQGSEA. The DNA for the CDR3 is TGCAGCGTTAGGTCCCAGCGGGAGTCAGATACGCAGTATTTT. It is translated as CSVRSQRESDTQYF.

The chain links TRBV5-1 to TRBJ2-4; D is undetermined. Germline CDR1 reads SGHRS; CDR2 reads YFSETQ. This CDR3 has 11 residues. Trimming cost V 5 bases and J 8 bases, with 8 bases left between them. The CDR3 loop reads CASREGYIQYF. DNA for the CDR3: TGCGCCAGCAGGGAAGGTTACATTCAGTACTTC.